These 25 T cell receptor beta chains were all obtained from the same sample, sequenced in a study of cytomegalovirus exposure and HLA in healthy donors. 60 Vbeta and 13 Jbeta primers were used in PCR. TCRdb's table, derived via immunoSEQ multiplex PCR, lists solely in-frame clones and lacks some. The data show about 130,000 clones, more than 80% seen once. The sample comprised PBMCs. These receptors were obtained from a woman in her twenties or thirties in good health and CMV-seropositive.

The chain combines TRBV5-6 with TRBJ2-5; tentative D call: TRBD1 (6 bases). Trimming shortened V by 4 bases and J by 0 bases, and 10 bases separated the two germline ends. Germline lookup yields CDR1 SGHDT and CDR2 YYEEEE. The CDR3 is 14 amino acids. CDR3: CASSIGTNQETQYF. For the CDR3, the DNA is TGTGCCAGCAGCATCGGGACAAACCAAGAGACCCAGTACTTC.

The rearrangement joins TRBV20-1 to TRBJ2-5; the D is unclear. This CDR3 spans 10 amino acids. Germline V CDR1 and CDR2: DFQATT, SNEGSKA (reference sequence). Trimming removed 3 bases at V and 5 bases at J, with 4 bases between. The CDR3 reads CSASSETQYF. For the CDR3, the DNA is TGCAGTGCTAGTAGTGAGACCCAGTACTTC.

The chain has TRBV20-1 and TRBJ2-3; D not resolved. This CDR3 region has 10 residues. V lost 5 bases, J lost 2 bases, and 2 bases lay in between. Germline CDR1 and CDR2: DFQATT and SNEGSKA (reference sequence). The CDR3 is CSALTDTQYF. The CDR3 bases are TGCAGTGCTCTCACAGATACGCAGTATTTT.

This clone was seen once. CDR3 sequence: CASSGRGGNQPQHF. CDR3 sequence (DNA): TGTGCCAGCAGTGGGCGGGGGGGCAATCAGCCCCAGCATTTT. The gene calls are TRBV25-1 and TRBJ1-5; tentatively, D is TRBD1 (5 bases). The V gene lost 4 bases and the J gene lost 2 bases, with 9 bases spanning the gap. The germline V gene has CDR1 MGHDK and CDR2 SYGVNS. The CDR3 consists of 14 residues. Filled out from reference TRBV25-1 and TRBJ1-5, the complete variable domain reads EADIYQTPRYLVIGTGKKITLECSQTMGHDKMYWYQQDPGMELHLIHYSYGVNSTEKGDLSSESTVSRIRTEHFPLTLESARPSHTSQYLCASSGRGGNQPQHFGDGTRLSIL.

The DNA for the CDR3 is TGCAGCGTTGAAGAAACTAGCGGCTACGAGCAGTACTTC. Translated, it gives CSVEETSGYEQYF. The genes are TRBV29-1 and TRBJ2-7; 8 bases are shared with TRBD2. J was trimmed by 3 bases and V by 0 bases; bases with no gene match: 1. In germline, CDR1 is SQVTM, CDR2 ANQGSEA. The CDR3 length is 13 residues.

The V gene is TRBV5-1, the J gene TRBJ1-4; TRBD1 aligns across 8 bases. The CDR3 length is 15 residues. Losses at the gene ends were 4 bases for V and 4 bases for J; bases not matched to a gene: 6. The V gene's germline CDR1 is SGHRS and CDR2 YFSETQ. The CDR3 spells CASSKQGAFNEKLFF. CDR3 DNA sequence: TGCGCCAGCAGCAAGCAGGGGGCGTTTAATGAAAAACTGTTTTTT.

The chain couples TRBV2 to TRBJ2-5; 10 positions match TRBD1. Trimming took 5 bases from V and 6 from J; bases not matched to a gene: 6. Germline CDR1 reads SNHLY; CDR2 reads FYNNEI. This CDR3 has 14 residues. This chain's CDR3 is CASSPGQGMQTQYF. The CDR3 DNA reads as TGTGCCAGCAGTCCGGGACAGGGGATGCAGACCCAGTACTTC.

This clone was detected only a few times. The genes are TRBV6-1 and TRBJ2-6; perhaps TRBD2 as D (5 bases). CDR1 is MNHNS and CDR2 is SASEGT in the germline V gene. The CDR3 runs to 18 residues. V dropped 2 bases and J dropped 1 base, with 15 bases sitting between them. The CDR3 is CASSELVSGGSGANVLTF. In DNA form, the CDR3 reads TGTGCCAGCAGTGAACTCGTAAGTGGAGGTTCTGGGGCCAACGTCCTGACTTTC.

CDR3 nucleotides: TGTGCCAGCAGTGAATTCGGTAGCTTCTACGAGCAGTACTTC. It specifies CASSEFGSFYEQYF. This rearrangement joins TRBV6-1 to TRBJ2-7; D unresolved. This CDR3 has 14 amino acids. Germline lookup yields CDR1 MNHNS and CDR2 SASEGT. The germline V and J ends were trimmed by 2 bases and 3 bases, with 11 bases remaining between them.

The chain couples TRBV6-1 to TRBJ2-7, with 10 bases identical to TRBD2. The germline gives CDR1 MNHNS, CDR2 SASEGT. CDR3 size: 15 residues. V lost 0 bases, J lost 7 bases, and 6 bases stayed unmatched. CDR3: CASSEALAGAREQYF. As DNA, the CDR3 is TGTGCCAGCAGTGAAGCGCTAGCGGGGGCGAGGGAGCAGTACTTC.

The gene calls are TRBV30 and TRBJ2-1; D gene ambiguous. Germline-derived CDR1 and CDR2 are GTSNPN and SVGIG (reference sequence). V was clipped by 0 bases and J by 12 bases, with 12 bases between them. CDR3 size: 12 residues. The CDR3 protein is CAWSVLDRGQFF. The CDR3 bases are TGTGCCTGGAGTGTACTGGATCGCGGGCAGTTCTTC.

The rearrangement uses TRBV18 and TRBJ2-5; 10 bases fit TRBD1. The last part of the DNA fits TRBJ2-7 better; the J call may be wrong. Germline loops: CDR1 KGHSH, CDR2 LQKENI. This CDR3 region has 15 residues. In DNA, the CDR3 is TGTGCCAGCTCAACCCTGGACAGGGGGTACTACGAGCAGTACTTC. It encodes CASSTLDRGYYEQYF.

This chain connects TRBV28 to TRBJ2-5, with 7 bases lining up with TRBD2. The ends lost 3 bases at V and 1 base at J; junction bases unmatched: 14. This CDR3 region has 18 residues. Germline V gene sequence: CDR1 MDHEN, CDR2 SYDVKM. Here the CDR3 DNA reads TGTGCCAGCAGTTTTGAAAGCTCCCAACTAGCGACCCAAGAGACCCAGTACTTC. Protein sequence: CASSFESSQLATQETQYF. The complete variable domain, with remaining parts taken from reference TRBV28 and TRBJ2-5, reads DVKVTQSSRYLVKRTGEKVFLECVQDMDHENMFWYRQDPGLGLRLIYFSYDVKMKEKGDIPEGYSVSREKKERFSLILESASTNQTSMYLCASSFESSQLATQETQYFGPGTRLLVL.

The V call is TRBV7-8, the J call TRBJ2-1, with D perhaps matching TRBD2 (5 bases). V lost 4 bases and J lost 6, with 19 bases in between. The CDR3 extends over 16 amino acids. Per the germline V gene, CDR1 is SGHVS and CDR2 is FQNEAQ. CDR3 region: CASSSTLEDFSNEQFF. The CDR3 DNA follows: TGTGCCAGCAGCTCAACGTTGGAGGACTTCTCCAATGAGCAGTTCTTC.

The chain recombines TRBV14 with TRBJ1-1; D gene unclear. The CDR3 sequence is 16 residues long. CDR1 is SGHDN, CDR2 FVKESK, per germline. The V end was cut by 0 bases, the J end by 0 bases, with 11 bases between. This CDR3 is CASSQDFRDMNTEAFF. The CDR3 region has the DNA TGTGCCAGCAGCCAAGATTTCCGAGACATGAACACTGAAGCTTTCTTT.

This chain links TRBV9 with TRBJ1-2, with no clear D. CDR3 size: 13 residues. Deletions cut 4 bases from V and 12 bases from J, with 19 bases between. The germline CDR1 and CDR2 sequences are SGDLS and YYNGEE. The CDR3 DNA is TGTGCCAGCAGCCCAAGGTCGGGGTGGGGTAACACCTTC. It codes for CASSPRSGWGNTF.

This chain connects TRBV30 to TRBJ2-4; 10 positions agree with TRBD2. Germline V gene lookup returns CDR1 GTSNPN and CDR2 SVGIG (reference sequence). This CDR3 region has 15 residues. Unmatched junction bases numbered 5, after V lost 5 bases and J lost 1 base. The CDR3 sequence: CAWGTSDWAKNIQYF. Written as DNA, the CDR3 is TGTGCCTGGGGGACTAGCGACTGGGCCAAAAACATTCAGTACTTC.

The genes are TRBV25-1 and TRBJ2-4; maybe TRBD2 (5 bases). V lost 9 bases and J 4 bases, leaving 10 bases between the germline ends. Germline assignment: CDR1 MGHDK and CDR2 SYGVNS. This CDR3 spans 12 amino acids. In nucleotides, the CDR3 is TGTGCCAGAAGGACTGTAAAAAACATTCAGTACTTC. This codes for CARRTVKNIQYF.

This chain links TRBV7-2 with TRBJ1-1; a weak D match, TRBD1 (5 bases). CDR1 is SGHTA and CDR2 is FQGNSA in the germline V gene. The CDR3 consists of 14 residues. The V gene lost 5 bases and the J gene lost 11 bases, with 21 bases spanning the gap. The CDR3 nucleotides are TGTGCCAGCAGCCCTTCGGGTGGGCAGGGAAGGGCTTTCTTT. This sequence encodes CASSPSGGQGRAFF.

CDR3 sequence reads: CASSLALGRGAYNEQFF. For the CDR3, the DNA is TGTGCCAGCAGCTTAGCACTCGGGCGGGGGGCGTACAATGAGCAGTTCTTC. The chain links TRBV7-9 to TRBJ2-1; 8 positions match TRBD2. V lost 0 bases and J lost 4; bases outside the gene matches: 8. CDR3 size: 17 residues. Germline V CDR1 and CDR2: SEHNR, FQNEAQ (reference sequence).

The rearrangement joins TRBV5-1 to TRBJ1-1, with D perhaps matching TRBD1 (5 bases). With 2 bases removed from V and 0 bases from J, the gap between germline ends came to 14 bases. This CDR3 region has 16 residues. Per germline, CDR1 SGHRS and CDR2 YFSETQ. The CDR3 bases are TGCGCCAGCAGCTTTTCCCCGGGGGGGATGAACACTGAAGCTTTCTTT. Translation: CASSFSPGGMNTEAFF.

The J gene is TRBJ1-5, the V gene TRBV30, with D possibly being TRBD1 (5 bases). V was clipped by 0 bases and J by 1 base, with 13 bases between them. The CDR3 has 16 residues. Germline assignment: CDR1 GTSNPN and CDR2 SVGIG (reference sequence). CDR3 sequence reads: CAWSVSGALSNQPQHF. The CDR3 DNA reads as TGTGCCTGGAGTGTAAGTGGGGCACTGAGCAATCAGCCCCAGCATTTT.

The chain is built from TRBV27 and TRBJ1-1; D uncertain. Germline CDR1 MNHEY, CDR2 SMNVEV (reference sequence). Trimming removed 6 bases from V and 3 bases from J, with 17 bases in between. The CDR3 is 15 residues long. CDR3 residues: CASSPLRVFDTEAFF. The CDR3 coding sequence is TGTGCCAGCAGCCCCCTCCGGGTTTTTGACACTGAAGCTTTCTTT.

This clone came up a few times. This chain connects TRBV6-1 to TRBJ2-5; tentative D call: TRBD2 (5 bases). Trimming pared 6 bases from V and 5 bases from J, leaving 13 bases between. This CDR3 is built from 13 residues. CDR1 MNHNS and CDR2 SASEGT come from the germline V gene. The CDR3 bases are TGTGCCAGCAGCACCACTAGTGTGGAGACCCAGTACTTC. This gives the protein CASSTTSVETQYF.

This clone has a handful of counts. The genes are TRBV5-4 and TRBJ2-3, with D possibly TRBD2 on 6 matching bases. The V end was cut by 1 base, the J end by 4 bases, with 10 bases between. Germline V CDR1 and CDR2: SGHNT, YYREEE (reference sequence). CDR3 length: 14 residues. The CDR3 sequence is CASSLRGGADTQYF. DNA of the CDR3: TGTGCCAGCAGCTTGCGGGGAGGAGCAGATACGCAGTATTTT.